This T cell receptor (beta chain) was identified in a study of T cells in localized non-small cell lung cancer. Study results and caveats: In adjacent lung, a median around 52 of the top 100 tumor clones were found. Uninvolved adjacent lung showed the highest T cell clonality, exceeding tumor. With higher T cell density in blood came longer overall survival. Analysis by sequencing included only one tumor region, so heterogeneity remains possible.

The table came from immunoSEQ multiplex PCR; TCRdb's copy has only in-frame clones and leaves some out. The top ten hold 2% to 3% of the sample, which has around 40,000 clones, around nine tenths seen once. Turning to this clone: Its cognate antigen is unknown.

This sample comprised peripheral blood, obtained before any cancer treatment. The TCR comes from a female donor older than 55 with stage I squamous cell lung carcinoma.

In DNA, the CDR3 is TGCGCCAGCAGCCAAGGAGGCTGGGCAACTAATGAAAAACTGTTTTTT. It translates to CASSQGGWATNEKLFF. The chain combines TRBV4-1 with TRBJ1-4; unclear D gene. Trimming took off 1 base at V and 0 bases at J, with 9 bases between the two ends. From germline, CDR1 is MGHRA and CDR2 YSYEKL. This CDR3 contains 16 residues.